The rows below give T cell receptor beta chains drawn from one sample of a study of T cells of healthy individuals. TCRdb re-derived calls from the 5' RACE reads in MiXCR, one entry per CDR3 protein. The repertoire holds 50,000 to 55,000 distinct CDR3 sequences, with roughly 15% as singletons. Source of these receptors: a human donor in good health. CDR3s include the opening cysteine and the closing phenylalanine or tryptophan. The D gene is left open where the match is weak.

d_call v_call cdr3_aa
TRBD1 TRBV2 CASSGRDRVRSTEAFF
NA TRBV5-1 CASSLAGNSKYF
NA TRBV7-2 CASSTPRGGFYNEQFF
NA TRBV2 CASSGLTNEKLFF
NA TRBV21-1 CASTRITGATSSYEQYF
NA TRBV20-1 CSARVWEEAQYF
TRBD2 TRBV6-2/TRBV6-3 CASRILAASSYNEQFF
NA TRBV11-2 CASSNTQGGIGYTF
TRBD1 TRBV5-1 CASSFKGQGSYEQYF
NA TRBV12-3/TRBV12-4 CASSLSGGGAEAFF
NA TRBV5-1 CASSAVYEGQYF
TRBD1 TRBV11-1 CASSLQKTGGAKETQYF
NA TRBV24-1 CATSEGGQRGTNEKLFF
TRBD2 TRBV6-2/TRBV6-3 CASSSPIGLAGTDTQYF
NA TRBV19 CASSPLSGMNTEAFF
TRBD1 TRBV5-1 CASSLEDRDTEAFF
NA TRBV5-5 CASSFGGRIDGYTF
NA TRBV20-1 CSARDRGGGISTDTQYF
NA TRBV15 CATSWNTGELFF